Following are 11 T cell receptor beta chains from one sample sequenced in a study of brain metastases from non-small cell lung cancer. The assay was immunoSEQ multiplex PCR, and TCRdb's table has in-frame clones only and misses some. The data show 4,900 or so clones, around three quarters seen once. Sequenced input: primary lung tumor tissue. The receptor source for this set is a donor over 35 with non-small cell lung cancer.

The rearrangement joins TRBV5-6 to TRBJ2-7; TRBD2 matches 8 bases. Germline loops: CDR1 SGHDT, CDR2 YYEEEE. The trim removed 4 bases at V and 4 bases at J, leaving 4 bases unmatched. There are 13 residues in the CDR3. CDR3 in DNA: TGTGCCAGCAGCCAGGCTAGCGGGTACGAGCAGTACGTC. It specifies CASSQASGYEQYV.

Written as DNA, the CDR3 is TGTGCCAGCCAGAATCCTAGCGGGGGGGCCGGGGAGGAGACCCAGTACTTC. As protein: CASQNPSGGAGEETQYF. The rearrangement links TRBV19 to TRBJ2-5; 12 positions agree with TRBD2. CDR1 and CDR2 (germline): LNHDA, SQIVND (reference sequence). This CDR3 has 17 amino acids. Unmatched junction bases numbered 16, after V lost 9 bases and J lost 5 bases.

This clone was detected only a few times. J is TRBJ1-4 and V is TRBV19; the D is unclear. This CDR3 comprises 15 residues. The V gene lost 7 bases and the J gene lost 4 bases, with 16 bases spanning the gap. Germline V gene sequence: CDR1 LNHDA, CDR2 SQIVND (reference sequence). The CDR3 DNA follows: TGTGCCAGTACAATAGGCCCACAGCTTAATGAAAAACTGTTTTTT. This sequence encodes CASTIGPQLNEKLFF.

The rearrangement joins TRBV4-1 to TRBJ2-5; TRBD2 aligns across 12 bases. Germline V CDR1 and CDR2: MGHRA, YSYEKL. V shed 1 base, J shed 4 bases, and the junction held 7 bases outside the gene matches. The CDR3 has 17 residues. In nucleotides, the CDR3 is TGCGCCAGCAGCCAAGCCCCCGGACTAGCGGGAAGAGAGACCCAGTACTTC. Its translation: CASSQAPGLAGRETQYF.

The table lists this clone with a count of one. The chain has TRBV7-2 and TRBJ2-7, with 8 bases matching TRBD2. The CDR3 length is 18 residues. Germline V gene data show CDR1 as SGHTA and CDR2 as FQGNSA. V was clipped by 1 base and J by 2 bases; unmatched bases: 13. CDR3 DNA sequence: TGTGCCAGCAGCTTAGTAGTTTACTGGCGGGGGGTCCCCTACGAGCAGTACTTC. It specifies CASSLVVYWRGVPYEQYF.

This clone was found once. The J gene is TRBJ2-1, the V gene TRBV7-8; possibly TRBD1 for D (5 bases). V was pared by 4 bases and J by 3 bases, with 10 bases between. Per germline, CDR1 SGHVS and CDR2 FQNEAQ. The CDR3 extends over 14 amino acids. The CDR3 bases are TGTGCCAGCAGCTCCTCGACAGTCTACAATGAGCAGTTCTTC. This codes for CASSSSTVYNEQFF.

This clone was found a few times. V is TRBV7-9 and J is TRBJ1-3, with D unresolved. The CDR3 consists of 13 residues. Trimming pared 2 bases from V and 4 bases from J, leaving 6 bases between. Looked up from germline, CDR1 is SEHNR and CDR2 is FQNEAQ (reference sequence). CDR3 coding DNA: TGTGCCAGCAGCTTAAGAAAAGGAAACACCATATATTTT. Translation: CASSLRKGNTIYF.

The rearrangement joins TRBV25-1 to TRBJ1-6; D is uncertain. Trimming removed 1 base from V and 8 bases from J, with 6 bases in between. The CDR3 spans 13 residues. Germline V gives CDR1 MGHDK, CDR2 SYGVNS. As DNA, the CDR3 is TGTGCCAGCAGTGAATTATGGGATTCACCCCTCCACTTT. As protein: CASSELWDSPLHF.

This clone has more than one count but fewer than ten. The V gene is TRBV18, the J gene TRBJ1-1; D is perhaps TRBD1 (6 bases). The CDR3 covers 14 residues. Germline V gives CDR1 KGHSH, CDR2 LQKENI. V shed 6 bases and J shed 5 bases, with 16 bases lying between them. The CDR3 nucleotides read TGTGCCAGCTCCCTAATGGGGGCAAGTACTGAAGCTTTCTTT. It translates to CASSLMGASTEAFF.

The rearrangement joins TRBV9 to TRBJ2-2, with a tentative D call TRBD1 (5 bases). CDR1 SGDLS and CDR2 YYNGEE come from the germline V gene. Trimming cost V 4 bases and J 1 base, with 8 bases left between them. There are 14 residues in the CDR3. Here the CDR3 DNA reads TGTGCCAGCAGCATTCAGGGGAACACCGGGGAGCTGTTTTTT. It encodes CASSIQGNTGELFF.

This clone was seen a handful of times. The CDR3 nucleotides read TGCGCCAGCAGCTTGGTCACCTTCACAGATACGCAGTATTTT. It encodes CASSLVTFTDTQYF. The V and J genes are TRBV5-1 and TRBJ2-3; D is unclear. Looked up from germline, CDR1 is SGHRS and CDR2 is YFSETQ. The CDR3 has 14 amino acids. Trimming removed 0 bases at V and 2 bases at J, with 7 bases between.